This TCR beta chain was sequenced in a study of blood T cell repertoires in COVID-19. Original processing methods: By means of reference gene primer amplification, nucleated cell counts were estimated. The data were produced by immunoSEQ multiplex PCR, yet TCRdb's version contains in-frame clones alone and is incomplete. V, J and clone size were drawn from that table, and D and trimming were deduced from the DNA. The sample gives fewer than 250,000 clones, 84% of which show up once; 3.2% is in the top ten. The length of the CDR3 is 19 residues. The V gene's germline CDR1 is SNHLY and CDR2 FYNNEI. The V and J ends lost 5 bases and 5 bases, in that order; junction bases with no gene match: 20.

This clonotype originated in a woman in her thirties who had recovered from COVID-19. J is TRBJ1-1 and V is TRBV2, with 10 bases matching TRBD1. The specimen sequenced was PBMCs or T cells enriched from blood (not recorded which). The CDR3 loop reads CASSTRDRGVGNPRTEAFF. The CDR3 DNA is TGTGCCAGCAGTACTCGGGACAGGGGTGTTGGAAACCCCCGGACTGAAGCTTTCTTT.